This record covers a single TCR beta chain. Its matching antigen is unknown. Generated by immunoSEQ multiplex PCR, the TCRdb table keeps only in-frame clones and is missing some. The table records about 100,000 clones, 88% of them present only once. The data were taken from a study of T cell responses to AZD1222 COVID-19 vaccine. Points from the study as a whole: Spike-wide coverage was observed for vaccine-associated CD4 TCRs, with dominant responses at 160-218 and 743-854.

The ends lost 7 bases at V and 7 bases at J; junction bases unmatched: 6. Germline V gives CDR1 MNHEY, CDR2 SVGAGI. The CDR3 sequence is 13 residues long. The chain joins TRBV6-5 to TRBJ2-5; 10 bases match TRBD2. The sequencing used peripheral blood, collected on day 0 of AZD1222 vaccination. The sequence derives from an adult in good health. CDR3 in DNA: TGTGCCAGCAAATCTAGCGGGAGCGCGACCCAGTACTTC. Its translation is CASKSSGSATQYF.